This T cell receptor beta chain derives from a study of T cells in Graves' hyperthyroidism and ophthalmopathy. Looking at the study overall: Peripheral blood collection took place at initial diagnosis, before any treatment.

This clonotype was counted at least ten times. Its specificity is unknown. Germline assignment: CDR1 MNHEY and CDR2 SMNVEV (reference sequence). V shed 5 bases, J shed 0 bases, and the junction held 17 bases outside the gene matches. The length of the CDR3 is 19 residues. There were TCR beta CDR3 regions amplified from RNA transcripts. TCR CDR3 underwent first-round RT-PCR with the HTBI primer set. TCRdb reanalysed the multiplex PCR reads using MiXCR and keeps one entry per CDR3 protein. The sample carries 350,000 or so distinct CDR3 sequences, around 18% recorded once. Inclusion characteristics of ophthalmopathy patients comprised a Clinical Activity Score of at least 3, a NOSPECS grade of at least 4, and duration under 3 months. Orbital computed tomography, thyroid ultrasound, serum thyroxine and TRAb, and clinical symptoms together informed the diagnoses. The study's findings and limits: Ophthalmopathy and stable hyperthyroidism were separated by a 13 V-J model.

This clonotype was obtained from a woman aged 40 to 50 with Graves' ophthalmopathy. The sequenced sample consisted of blood. This sequence joins TRBV27 and TRBJ2-7; 9 bases match TRBD2. The CDR3 bases are TGTGCCAGCAGTATTACCGGGACTAGCTATCTTTCCAGCTCCTACGAGCAGTACTTC. Translated: CASSITGTSYLSSSYEQYF.